The T cell receptor (beta chain) described here comes from a study of cytomegalovirus exposure and HLA in healthy donors. Whole-study results and caveats: Most TCR beta V segments were productive about 87% or about 30% of the time in an earlier analysis. Three CMV-associated chains were confirmed in vitro to be specific for CMV antigens.

This clone was detected only a few times. Antigen specificity is unknown. One junction end does not reproduce the germline sequence, and a read error may be involved. PCR primers comprised 60 Vbeta and 13 Jbeta primers. The data were produced by immunoSEQ multiplex PCR, yet TCRdb's version contains in-frame clones alone and is incomplete. The sample has about 91,000 clones, about two thirds seen once; the top ten hold 1.2%. The receptor was isolated from a female donor in good health and CMV-seronegative. The specimen was PBMCs.

This chain's CDR3 is CASRLDGAGNQPQHF. In DNA, the CDR3 is TGTGCCAGCAGATTAGACGGGGCGGGGAATCAGCCCCAGCATTTT. This chain links TRBV7-2 with TRBJ1-5; tentatively, D is TRBD1 (5 bases). The germline V gene has CDR1 SGHTA and CDR2 FQGNSA. The CDR3 totals 15 residues.